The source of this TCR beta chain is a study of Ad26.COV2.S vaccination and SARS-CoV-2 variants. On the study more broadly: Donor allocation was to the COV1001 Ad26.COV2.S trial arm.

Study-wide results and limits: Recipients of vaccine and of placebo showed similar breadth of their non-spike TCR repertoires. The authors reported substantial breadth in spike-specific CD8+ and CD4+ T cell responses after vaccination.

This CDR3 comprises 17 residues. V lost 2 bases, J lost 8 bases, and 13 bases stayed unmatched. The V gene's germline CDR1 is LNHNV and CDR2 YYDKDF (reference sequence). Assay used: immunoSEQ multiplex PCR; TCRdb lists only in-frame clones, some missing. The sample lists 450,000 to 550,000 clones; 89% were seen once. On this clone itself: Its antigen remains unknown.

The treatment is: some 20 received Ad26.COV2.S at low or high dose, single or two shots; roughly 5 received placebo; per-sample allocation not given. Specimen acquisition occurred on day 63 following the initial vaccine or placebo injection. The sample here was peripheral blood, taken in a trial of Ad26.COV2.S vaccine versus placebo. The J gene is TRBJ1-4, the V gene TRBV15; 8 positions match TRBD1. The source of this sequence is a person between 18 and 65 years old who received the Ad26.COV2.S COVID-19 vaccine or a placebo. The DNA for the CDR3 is TGTGCCACCAGCAGAACCGGGACAGGATATGGAGGGGAAAAACTGTTTTTT. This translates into CATSRTGTGYGGEKLFF.